This entry describes one TCR beta chain. Its target is unknown. These data are taken from a study of T cells in Graves' hyperthyroidism and ophthalmopathy. Researchers amplified the TCR beta CDR3 regions from RNA transcripts. HTBI primers drove first-round RT-PCR of the TCR CDR3. TCRdb reanalysed the multiplex PCR reads using MiXCR and keeps one entry per CDR3 protein. The table lists 500,000 to 600,000 distinct CDR3 sequences, 40% to 55% of them singletons, with 19% in the top ten. Orbital computed tomography, thyroid ultrasound, serum thyroxine and TRAb, and clinical symptoms together informed the diagnoses. The CDR3 runs 15 residues. Trimming cost V 5 bases and J 3 bases, with 17 bases left between them. Per the germline V gene, CDR1 is PRHDT and CDR2 is FYEKMQ (reference sequence). Regarding the study as a whole: Median prediction lead before ophthalmopathy onset was 6.5 months with the model. Researchers found most expanded thyroid clonotypes above 0.001 in blood as well.

The origin of this receptor is an adult woman with Graves' disease, either hyperthyroidism or ophthalmopathy (not recorded which). Sequenced material: peripheral blood or thyroid tissue (not recorded which). The chain combines TRBV13 with TRBJ2-7; D unclear. The CDR3 nucleotides are TGTGCCAGCAGCGGCAGTTTCTTGAACGACTACGAGCAGTACTTC. Its protein is CASSGSFLNDYEQYF.